Below, 14 T cell receptor beta chains from the same sample are listed, as sequenced in a study of blood T cells in healthy people across ages. A sample-barcoded 5' primer and a J-beta primer mix were used in a second PCR of about 6 to 11 cycles. TCRdb redid the calling of the 5' RACE reads with MiXCR, one entry per CDR3 protein. The data contain about 970,000 distinct CDR3 sequences, roughly half of them singletons. Source material: blood. The origin of the receptors is a woman aged 60-75 years in good health.

V and J are TRBV14 and TRBJ2-1, with TRBD2 matching 8 bases. V lost 4 bases, J lost 0 bases, and 8 bases stayed unmatched. The CDR3 is 17 residues long. Germline loops: CDR1 SGHDN, CDR2 FVKESK. DNA for the CDR3: TGTGCCAGCAGCCGCCAACTAGCGGTTAGCTCCTACAATGAGCAGTTCTTC. The encoded protein is CASSRQLAVSSYNEQFF.

V and J are TRBV7-6 and TRBJ2-7, with 8 nucleotides matching TRBD1. This CDR3 spans 12 amino acids. V gave up 5 bases and J gave up 6 bases; unmatched junction bases: 3. CDR1 is SGHVS, CDR2 FNYEAQ, per germline. The CDR3 region has the DNA TGTGCCAGCAGCCAGGGGGCGGGCGAGCAGTACTTC. As protein: CASSQGAGEQYF.

This clonotype was seen a few times. The rearrangement uses TRBV12-3 or TRBV12-4 and TRBJ2-7, with 12 nucleotides matching TRBD2. This CDR3 is 14 amino acids long. J was trimmed by 2 bases and V by 8 bases; bases with no gene match: 4. The CDR3 DNA reads as TGTGCCAGCTGCCTAGCGGGAGGGGCCTACGAGCAGTACTTC. Residues: CASCLAGGAYEQYF.

The V call is TRBV7-8, the J call TRBJ2-1; 7 bases align to TRBD2. Germline V gene sequence: CDR1 SGHVS, CDR2 FQNEAQ. V shed 5 bases, J shed 6 bases, and the junction held 13 bases outside the gene matches. The length of the CDR3 is 16 residues. In DNA form, the CDR3 reads TGTGCCAGCAGCCGAGCGGGTCTAGCGGACTGCAATGAGCAGTTCTTC. Its translation: CASSRAGLADCNEQFF.

The sample holds a few counts of this clonotype. The chain employs TRBV4-1 and TRBJ2-4; TRBD2 matches 13 bases. This CDR3 has 17 amino acids. The V segment lost 1 base and the J segment 2 bases; nucleotides outside the gene matches: 2. Germline-derived CDR1 and CDR2 are MGHRA and YSYEKL. The CDR3 is CASSQGGLAGTKNIQYF. In DNA form, the CDR3 reads TGCGCCAGCAGCCAAGGGGGACTAGCGGGGACCAAAAACATTCAGTACTTC.

The rearrangement links TRBV29-1 to TRBJ2-3; D gene uncertain. Germline V lookup: CDR1 SQVTM, CDR2 ANQGSEA. The CDR3 runs to 11 residues. The CDR3: CSCRSTDTQYF. The CDR3 region has the DNA TGCAGTTGCAGGTCCACAGATACGCAGTATTTT.

The J gene is TRBJ1-5, the V gene TRBV20-1; 11 nucleotides align to TRBD1. Unmatched junction bases numbered 12, after V lost 1 base and J lost 7 bases. CDR3 size: 17 residues. From germline, CDR1 is DFQATT and CDR2 SNEGSKA (reference sequence). DNA of the CDR3: TGCAGTGCTAGAGCGGGACAGGGGGATTTTTTTTACCAGCCCCAGCATTTT. Its translation: CSARAGQGDFFYQPQHF.

This clonotype was detected once. This chain uses TRBV7-8 with TRBJ2-2; D might be TRBD1 (6 bases). Germline loops: CDR1 SGHVS, CDR2 FQNEAQ. The CDR3 is made up of 14 amino acids. The V end lost 5 bases, the J end lost 5 bases, and 12 bases lay between the germline ends. CDR3: CASSIRTVTGELFF. CDR3 nucleotide sequence: TGTGCCAGCAGCATCAGGACAGTTACCGGGGAGCTGTTTTTT.

This clonotype has just a few counts. This chain uses TRBV29-1 with TRBJ2-3; D is undetermined. The CDR3 sequence is 12 residues long. Trimming pared 5 bases from V and 4 bases from J, leaving 10 bases between. CDR1 and CDR2 (germline): SQVTM, ANQGSEA. The CDR3 bases are TGCAGCGTTCGGCAGGATCCAGATACGCAGTATTTT. Its protein is CSVRQDPDTQYF.

This clonotype was observed a single time. The chain employs TRBV10-3 and TRBJ1-4, with D tentatively TRBD1 (6 bases). Germline CDR1 reads ENHRY; CDR2 reads SYGVKD. The V end was cut by 6 bases, the J end by 7 bases, with 18 bases between. This CDR3 contains 15 residues. CDR3 DNA: TGTGCCATCAGCCTTGGACAGACCGGCGGTGAAAAACTGTTTTTT. Translated, it gives CAISLGQTGGEKLFF.

The V and J genes are TRBV9 and TRBJ2-4; D may be TRBD2 (6 bases). The DNA end favors TRBJ2-7, so the J call may be wrong. The germline gives CDR1 SGDLS, CDR2 YYNGEE. The CDR3 length is 16 residues. In DNA, the CDR3 is TGTGCCAGCAGCGTAGGGGTAGCGGAGGTCGAAAACGAGCAGTACTTC. It codes for CASSVGVAEVENEQYF.

The chain couples TRBV10-2 to TRBJ2-3; 10 positions agree with TRBD2. This CDR3 has 15 residues. Trimming cost V 6 bases and J 4 bases; bases outside gene matches: 7. Germline V gene sequence: CDR1 WSHSY, CDR2 SAAADI. The CDR3 is CASRASGSSADTQYF. The CDR3 DNA sequence: TGCGCCAGCAGGGCTAGCGGGAGTTCGGCAGATACGCAGTATTTT.

This rearrangement joins TRBV7-2 to TRBJ2-1; TRBD1 or TRBD2 may be the D gene (6 bases each). Germline V gene data show CDR1 as SGHTA and CDR2 as FQGNSA. V was trimmed by 5 bases and J by 5 bases, leaving 19 bases between them. The CDR3 spans 16 residues. In DNA, the CDR3 is TGTGCCAGCAGCCTCACCGCCAGGGGAGGAAACAATGAGCAGTTCTTC. It yields the protein CASSLTARGGNNEQFF.

This clonotype was detected many times. The genes are TRBV7-3 and TRBJ2-1; maybe TRBD2 (6 bases). The CDR3 has 15 residues. Germline V gene data show CDR1 as SGHTA and CDR2 as FQGTGA. V was clipped by 2 bases and J by 2 bases, with 10 bases between them. CDR3: CASSLAGGAYNEQFF. CDR3 DNA: TGTGCCAGCAGCTTAGCTGGAGGGGCCTACAATGAGCAGTTCTTC.